This TCR beta chain derives from a study of PD-L1 blockade in urothelial cancer. Whole-study context: At some point between 2012 and 2014 therapy began: atezolizumab 1,200 mg intravenously every 3 weeks. About 85% of the 29 patients were men whose urothelial cancer was bladder-origin.

Whole-study results and caveats: Below-median blood TCR clonality before treatment forecast better survival.

Note on this clone: The target antigen is unknown.

Assay: immunoSEQ multiplex PCR; the TCRdb copy retains only in-frame clones and omits some. Of 50,000 or so clones in the sample, 86% were seen once. The length of the CDR3 is 14 residues. Germline-derived CDR1 and CDR2 are GTSNPN and SVGIG (reference sequence). The V and J ends lost 4 bases and 5 bases, in that order; junction bases with no gene match: 8. Sample time point: peripheral blood 6 weeks after treatment start. Patients had locally advanced or metastatic urothelial carcinoma. The sequence derives from a man aged 55-75 years with urothelial cancer. The sequences come from PBMCs, collected around atezolizumab (anti-PD-L1) treatment. The V call is TRBV30, the J call TRBJ2-3; TRBD2 agrees at 8 bases. The CDR3 nucleotides are TGTGCCTGGACCGGGGGGGCCGGGATAGATACGCAGTATTTT. Translation: CAWTGGAGIDTQYF.